Detailed here is one T cell receptor (beta chain). Its antigen is unknown. The data were taken from a study of beta chain features in type 1 diabetes. Findings and limits, study-wide: TCRB CDR3s were moderately but significantly shorter in Type 1 diabetes patients in all four CD4+ subsets.

Since all of the isolated RNA was reverse transcribed, expressed TCRB transcripts were what got sequenced. The method was immunoSEQ multiplex PCR; TCRdb's version includes in-frame clones alone and lacks a portion of them. The sample comprises under 50,000 clones, approximately 70% of which are singletons, and 2% to 2.5% rests with the top ten. Germline lookup yields CDR1 SGHRS and CDR2 YFSETQ. V lost 4 bases to trimming and J lost 0 bases, with 5 bases between them. The length of the CDR3 is 12 residues. The sample comprised Tregs from blood. This sequence was found in a woman younger than 35 with type 1 diabetes. The chain couples TRBV5-1 to TRBJ2-7; the D is unclear. CDR3 nucleotide sequence: TGCGCCAGCAGCCTAACCTCCTACGAGCAGTACTTC. As protein: CASSLTSYEQYF.